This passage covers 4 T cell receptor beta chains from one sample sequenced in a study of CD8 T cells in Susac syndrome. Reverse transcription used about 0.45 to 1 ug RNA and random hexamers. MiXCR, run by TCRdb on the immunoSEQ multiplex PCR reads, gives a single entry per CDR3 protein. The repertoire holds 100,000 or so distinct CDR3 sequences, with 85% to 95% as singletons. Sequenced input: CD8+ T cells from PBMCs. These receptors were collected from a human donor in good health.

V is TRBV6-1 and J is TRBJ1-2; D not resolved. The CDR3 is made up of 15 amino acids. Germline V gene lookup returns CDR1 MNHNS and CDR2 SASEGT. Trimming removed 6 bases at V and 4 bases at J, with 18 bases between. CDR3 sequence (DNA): TGTGCCAGCAGGAGAGACACGGCCTCCGTCTATGGCTACACCTTC. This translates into CASRRDTASVYGYTF.

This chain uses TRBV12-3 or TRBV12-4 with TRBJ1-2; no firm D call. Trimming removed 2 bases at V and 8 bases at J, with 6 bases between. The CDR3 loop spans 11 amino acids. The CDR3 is CASSLQRGYTF. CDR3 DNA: TGTGCCAGCAGTTTACAGAGGGGCTACACCTTC.

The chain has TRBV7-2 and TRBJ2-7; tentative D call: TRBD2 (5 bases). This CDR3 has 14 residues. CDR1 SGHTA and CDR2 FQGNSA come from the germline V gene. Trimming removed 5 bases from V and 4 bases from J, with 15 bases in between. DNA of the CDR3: TGTGCCAGCAGCATAAACAGCGGCGTGTACGAGCAGTACTTC. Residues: CASSINSGVYEQYF.

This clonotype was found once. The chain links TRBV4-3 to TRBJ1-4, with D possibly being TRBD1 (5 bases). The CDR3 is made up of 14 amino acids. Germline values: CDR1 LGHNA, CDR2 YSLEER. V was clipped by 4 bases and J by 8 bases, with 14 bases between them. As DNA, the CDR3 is TGCGCCAGCAGCCCCCCGGGGGTTGGGGAAAAACTGTTTTTT. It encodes CASSPPGVGEKLFF.